The rows below give T cell receptor beta chains drawn from one sample of a study of cytomegalovirus exposure and HLA in healthy donors. Measured with immunoSEQ multiplex PCR; TCRdb has only the in-frame clones, and not every one. The sample contains about 200,000 clones, 86% of which appear only once. The sequenced material came from PBMCs. The origin of the receptors is a woman aged 25 to 39 in good health and CMV-seronegative. CDR3s include the opening cysteine and the closing phenylalanine or tryptophan. The order of the fields is J gene, D gene, clone size, V gene, CDR3 DNA, CDR3 protein. D genes are given only for firm matches. Clone size is stated in some rows and not others, as once, few, many or a class when expanded.

TRBJ1-5 | - | - | TRBV19 | TGTGCCAGTACCCCGAGCCATAGCAATCAGCCCCAGCATTTT | CASTPSHSNQPQHF
TRBJ2-7 | - | - | TRBV29-1 | TGCAGCGTTGAAAAGCGAACCCCAAACTACGAGCAGTACTTC | CSVEKRTPNYEQYF
TRBJ2-7 | TRBD1 | - | TRBV5-1 | TGCGCCAGCAGCAAAGACAGGGGAAGGAACGAGCAGTACTTC | CASSKDRGRNEQYF
TRBJ2-2 | - | - | TRBV28 | TGTGCCAGCAGTTTATGGAGCAGCGTGAACACCGGGGAGCTGTTTTTT | CASSLWSSVNTGELFF
TRBJ2-5 | TRBD1 | - | TRBV7-9 | TGTGCCAGCAGTTCTAGCACAGGGGGACCAGAGACCCAGTACTTC | CASSSSTGGPETQYF
TRBJ2-1 | TRBD2 | - | TRBV5-6 | TGTGCCAGCAGCTTTATAGCGGGAGGGATGAAGGGGAATGAGCAGTTCTTC | CASSFIAGGMKGNEQFF
TRBJ1-2 | - | - | TRBV28 | TGTGCCAGCAAACAGGGTAACTATGGCTACACCTTC | CASKQGNYGYTF
TRBJ1-3 | - | - | TRBV10-2 | TGCGCCAGCAGCCCTAGACCAGATACTGGAAACACCATATATTTT | CASSPRPDTGNTIYF
TRBJ2-3 | TRBD1 | - | TRBV2 | TGTGCCAGCAGTGAAGGGCAGGGGGCAGGAGATACGCAGTATTTT | CASSEGQGAGDTQYF
TRBJ2-1 | - | - | TRBV7-3 | TGTGCCAGCAGCCACAGGGGACTGTGGAATGAGCAGTTCTTC | CASSHRGLWNEQFF
TRBJ2-1 | TRBD2 | - | TRBV28 | TGTGCCAGCAGTTACCCTAGCGGGGGCTACAATGAGCAGTTCTTC | CASSYPSGGYNEQFF
TRBJ2-7 | - | - | TRBV4-2 | TGTGCCAGCAGCCCCGGACAGATTCCTTACGAGCAGTACTTC | CASSPGQIPYEQYF
TRBJ1-3 | - | - | TRBV5-1 | TGCGCCAGCAGCCTAGGACACTCAGACTCTGGAAACACCATATATTTT | CASSLGHSDSGNTIYF
TRBJ2-7 | - | - | TRBV15 | TGTGCCACCAGCAGAGGACAGCTCTACGAGCAGTACTTC | CATSRGQLYEQYF
TRBJ2-5 | TRBD2 | few | TRBV29-1 | TGCAGCGGGCTAGCGGGAGGGGAGACCCAGTACTTC | CSGLAGGETQYF
TRBJ2-3 | TRBD1 | - | TRBV6-8 | TGTGCCAGCAGTTGCCCCGACAGGGGCACAGATACGCAGTATTTT | CASSCPDRGTDTQYF
TRBJ2-5 | - | - | TRBV28 | TGTGCCAGCAGCCCACACGGGGAGACCCAGTACTTC | CASSPHGETQYF
TRBJ2-3 | TRBD1 | - | TRBV5-1 | TGCGCCAGCAGCTGGACAGGGGGCGGTGGCACAGATACGCAGTATTTT | CASSWTGGGGTDTQYF
TRBJ2-3 | TRBD2 | once | TRBV2 | TGTGCCAGCAGTACTAGCGGGAGCACAGATACGCAGTATTTT | CASSTSGSTDTQYF
TRBJ2-1 | TRBD2 | - | TRBV18 | TGTGCCAGCTCACAAACCGAGGGGACTAGCGGGTCGTTCGAGCAGTTCTTC | CASSQTEGTSGSFEQFF
TRBJ2-6 | - | - | TRBV6-6 | TGTGCCAGCAGACTCGGGAACACTGGGGCCAACGTCCTGACTTTC | CASRLGNTGANVLTF
TRBJ1-1 | - | - | TRBV28 | TGTGCCAGCAGTTACTCCTTAGGGGAAAACACTGAAGCTTTCTTT | CASSYSLGENTEAFF
TRBJ2-5 | TRBD1 | - | TRBV6-5 | TGTGCCAGCAGTTACCAGGGGGCAGGGGAGACCCAGTACTTC | CASSYQGAGETQYF
TRBJ2-7 | - | - | TRBV11-2 | TGTGCCAGCAGCTTAGATACCGTCGCAGGTACCTACGAGCAGTACTTC | CASSLDTVAGTYEQYF
TRBJ1-5 | - | - | TRBV2 | TGTGCCAGCAGCGACCGACAGTCTAATCAGCCCCAGCATTTT | CASSDRQSNQPQHF
TRBJ1-4 | TRBD1 | - | TRBV25-1 | TGTGCCAGCAGCCGAGGGGATACCGGGACAGGGTGGGGGAAACTGTTTTTT | CASSRGDTGTGWGKLFF
TRBJ2-1 | TRBD1 | - | TRBV2 | TGTGCCAGCAGCCCGACAGGGTTCTTCAATGAGCAGTTCTTC | CASSPTGFFNEQFF
TRBJ1-1 | - | - | TRBV18 | TGTGCCAGCTCAGAGAGGGGGTTCACTGAAGCTTTCTTT | CASSERGFTEAFF
TRBJ2-5 | TRBD2 | - | TRBV7-8 | TGTGCCAGCAGCTATGCCCAAGCCGGGGGGTATGAGACCCAGTACTTC | CASSYAQAGGYETQYF
TRBJ2-3 | TRBD2 | few | TRBV7-6 | TGTGCCAGCAGCTTAGGATTCGGGACTAGCGGGGGACTGTCCGCTAGCACAGATACGCAGTATTTT | CASSLGFGTSGGLSASTDTQYF
TRBJ2-7 | - | - | TRBV7-2 | TGTGCCAGCAGCTTAGTTTTCTGGGAGGCCTCTCCCGACGAGCAGTACTTC | CASSLVFWEASPDEQYF
TRBJ2-3 | - | - | TRBV5-6 | TGTGCCAGCACCACCGATTTAGGGGCAGATACGCAGTATTTT | CASTTDLGADTQYF
TRBJ2-5 | - | - | TRBV18 | TGTGCCAGCTCACCACCGAATGAGCGTGGAGAGACCCAGTACTTC | CASSPPNERGETQYF
TRBJ1-5 | TRBD1 | - | TRBV28 | TGTGCCAGCAGTCCCCGACAGGGCCTTCTTTTTTATCAGCCCCAGCATTTT | CASSPRQGLLFYQPQHF
TRBJ1-1 | - | - | TRBV6-5 | TGTGCCAGCAGACTTAACCAGGGTAGCACTGAAGCTTTCTTT | CASRLNQGSTEAFF
TRBJ2-1 | TRBD1 | - | TRBV5-1 | TGCGCCAGCAGCACAGGGACAGGGAGCAATGAGCAGTTCTTC | CASSTGTGSNEQFF
TRBJ1-1 | - | - | TRBV28 | TGTGCCAGCAGTCCTCCGGCTTTCTTT | CASSPPAFF
TRBJ1-2 | - | - | TRBV11-1 | TGTGCCAGCAGCTTAGGGAACAGCCACAGCACCTTC | CASSLGNSHSTF
TRBJ2-7 | - | - | TRBV15 | TGTGCCACCAGCAGAGCTGCCAGGCCGGAGCAGTACTTC | CATSRAARPEQYF
TRBJ2-7 | - | - | TRBV4-1 | TGCGCCAGCAGCCAATCAAGGACTGCATACGAGCAGTACTTC | CASSQSRTAYEQYF
TRBJ2-4 | - | - | TRBV5-1 | TGCGCCAGCAGCTTGGGCCCAACTGGGAGTGGAAACATTCAGTACTTC | CASSLGPTGSGNIQYF
TRBJ2-7 | - | - | TRBV7-6 | TGTGCCAGCAGCCCAGACAGAGGTCCCTACGAGCAGTACTTC | CASSPDRGPYEQYF
TRBJ1-1 | TRBD1 | - | TRBV6-1 | TGTGCCACCCGGCTAGGGACAGCGGAGAACACTGAAGCTTTCTTT | CATRLGTAENTEAFF
TRBJ2-7 | - | - | TRBV28 | TGTGCCAGCAGTCCTATCTCCTACGAGCAGTACTTC | CASSPISYEQYF
TRBJ1-2 | TRBD1 | - | TRBV5-1 | TGCGCCAGCAGACTGGGACAGCCGTCGGATGTCTACACCTTC | CASRLGQPSDVYTF
TRBJ1-1 | - | - | TRBV6-1 | TGTGCCAGCAGTGTCCAGGGGATGAACACTGAAGCTTTCTTT | CASSVQGMNTEAFF
TRBJ2-1 | - | few | TRBV6-4 | TGTGCCAGCAGTGAAGGCGAAACGGGTAATGAGCAGTTCTTC | CASSEGETGNEQFF
TRBJ2-2 | - | - | TRBV5-1 | TGCGCCAGCAGCTTGGGGGGGGCGAACACCGGGGAGCTGTTTTTT | CASSLGGANTGELFF
TRBJ2-7 | TRBD1 | - | TRBV5-1 | TGCGCCAGCAGCAAGGGACAGGGAGGCTACGAGCAGTACTTC | CASSKGQGGYEQYF